This is a list of T cell receptor beta chains from one sample in a study of monozygotic twins with inflammatory bowel disease. One entry per CDR3 protein, without DNA, is what TCRdb gives after re-calling the 5' RACE reads. Listed are 300,000 to 450,000 distinct CDR3 sequences; 2.6% falls within the top ten. Sample: blood. These receptors all come from a human donor with ulcerative colitis or Crohn's disease, or a healthy co-twin of an affected twin (not recorded which). The CDR3 runs from the conserved cysteine through the conserved F or W. Each record gives: CDR3 protein, V gene, J gene.

CDR3: CASSLVSGQQAFF
V: TRBV12-3/TRBV12-4
J: TRBJ1-1

CDR3: CASGLDLTGGNQPQHF
V: TRBV12-5
J: TRBJ1-5

CDR3: CASSLPPDTQYF
V: TRBV7-9
J: TRBJ2-3

CDR3: CASSLGQDFNSNQPQHF
V: TRBV5-1
J: TRBJ1-5

CDR3: CSAQYRSGVETQYF
V: TRBV20-1
J: TRBJ2-5

CDR3: CASILRTGEATGGLFF
V: TRBV6-1
J: TRBJ2-2

CDR3: CSVKGGTGRAFF
V: TRBV20-1
J: TRBJ1-1

CDR3: CASSAYRGGASYEQYF
V: TRBV6-1
J: TRBJ2-7

CDR3: CASSLGQGYLGYTF
V: TRBV6-1
J: TRBJ1-2

CDR3: CASSLDSLYGYTF
V: TRBV7-9
J: TRBJ1-2

CDR3: CASRGGSVTHEQYF
V: TRBV12-3/TRBV12-4
J: TRBJ2-7

CDR3: CASSYPRLPSSRSRETQYF
V: TRBV6-2/TRBV6-3
J: TRBJ2-5

CDR3: CASSLEAGSMVAGELFF
V: TRBV7-8
J: TRBJ2-2

CDR3: CASSQGGQGFYGYTF
V: TRBV4-3
J: TRBJ1-2

CDR3: CASSPRRDILHEQYF
V: TRBV5-1
J: TRBJ2-7

CDR3: CASSLGPRNPVDEQFF
V: TRBV5-1
J: TRBJ2-1

CDR3: CASSFAWTGQRKAYNEQFF
V: TRBV27
J: TRBJ2-1

CDR3: CASSSDRARPQHF
V: TRBV7-2
J: TRBJ1-5

CDR3: CASSYGGYDSYEQYF
V: TRBV6-2/TRBV6-3
J: TRBJ2-7

CDR3: CASSFRDRGGEQYF
V: TRBV5-4
J: TRBJ2-7

CDR3: CSARDFGGGSREQYF
V: TRBV20-1
J: TRBJ2-7

CDR3: CASSFSWEQYF
V: TRBV5-6
J: TRBJ2-7

CDR3: CASSPTQGPRDTQYF
V: TRBV18
J: TRBJ2-3

CDR3: CATSDTSGTSTDTQYF
V: TRBV24-1
J: TRBJ2-3

CDR3: CSVVGQESYNEQFF
V: TRBV29-1
J: TRBJ2-1

CDR3: CASSYVGQGKKSSGNTIYF
V: TRBV6-5
J: TRBJ1-3

CDR3: CASSLPLAGSYNEQFF
V: TRBV5-1
J: TRBJ2-1

CDR3: CASSPQGAQANEKLFF
V: TRBV5-1
J: TRBJ1-4

CDR3: CASSPRGQGGTEAFF
V: TRBV9
J: TRBJ1-1

CDR3: CAWSVQGNQPQHF
V: TRBV30
J: TRBJ1-5

CDR3: CASSATDPSYEQYF
V: TRBV28
J: TRBJ2-7

CDR3: CASSQDSGSSYNSPLHF
V: TRBV4-2
J: TRBJ1-6

CDR3: CASSQDRGDEQYF
V: TRBV6-6
J: TRBJ2-7

CDR3: CSVETGTLSPGELFF
V: TRBV29-1
J: TRBJ2-2

CDR3: CASSPTGQNTEAFF
V: TRBV18
J: TRBJ1-1

CDR3: CSASPKWAGAYLGRTLEAFF
V: TRBV20-1
J: TRBJ1-1

CDR3: CASSHGQSRNTGELFF
V: TRBV4-1
J: TRBJ2-2

CDR3: CASSLGGLTQETQYF
V: TRBV7-2
J: TRBJ2-5

CDR3: CAISWLGDRDEQYF
V: TRBV10-3
J: TRBJ2-7

CDR3: CASSPEVAGGNNEQFF
V: TRBV18
J: TRBJ2-1

CDR3: CASSYDRGLNTEAFF
V: TRBV6-5
J: TRBJ1-1

CDR3: CASSLDRVYGYTF
V: TRBV7-2
J: TRBJ1-2

CDR3: CASSVSGKETQYF
V: TRBV9
J: TRBJ2-5

CDR3: CASSKRLTSGAAGADTQYF
V: TRBV11-2
J: TRBJ2-3

CDR3: CASSPDRVGVMNTEAFF
V: TRBV5-1
J: TRBJ1-1

CDR3: CASKARSSGFYEQYF
V: TRBV19
J: TRBJ2-7

CDR3: CASSQDREVIGWPGQRNTEAFF
V: TRBV4-1
J: TRBJ1-1

CDR3: CASSLERGSTYEQYF
V: TRBV7-9
J: TRBJ2-7

CDR3: CASSSHQGVREKLFF
V: TRBV7-2
J: TRBJ1-4

CDR3: CSAAGTGGNYGYTF
V: TRBV20-1
J: TRBJ1-2

CDR3: CASSLTGADTQYF
V: TRBV5-1
J: TRBJ2-3

CDR3: CASSLAQGIYQETQYF
V: TRBV5-1
J: TRBJ2-5

CDR3: CASSLVWGLNTEAFF
V: TRBV5-1
J: TRBJ1-1